The clone carrying this T cell receptor beta chain was recorded many times. The record originates from a study of spatial heterogeneity in lung cancer. Deletions cut 5 bases from V and 7 bases from J, with 15 bases between. The CDR3 length is 14 residues. Per the germline V gene, CDR1 is LNHDA and CDR2 is SQIVND (reference sequence). Time point defined: sample taken at primary tumor resection. TCRdb itself ran the 5' RACE reads through MiXCR, one entry per CDR3 protein. The sample contains 39,000 or so distinct CDR3 sequences, 3% to 3.5% of which appear only once. Sequencing was performed on normal lung tissue next to the tumor, taken at surgery. The chain has TRBV19 and TRBJ1-5, with D tentatively TRBD1 (5 bases). This receptor was taken from a male donor with early-stage non-small cell lung cancer. The DNA for the CDR3 is TGTGCCAGTAGTCCCACGCAGGGAAAACAGCCCCAGCATTTT. This gives the protein CASSPTQGKQPQHF.